This T cell receptor (beta chain) was recorded in a study of blood T cell repertoires in COVID-19. Sequencing was performed with immunoSEQ multiplex PCR; in TCRdb, only in-frame clones are kept and a portion is missing. The sample comprises around 73,000 clones, over 75% of which are singletons, and roughly 4.5% rests with the top ten. Germline values: CDR1 SGHVS, CDR2 FQNEAQ. The germline V and J ends were trimmed by 1 base and 8 bases, with 15 bases remaining between them. The CDR3 consists of 16 residues. Sequencing used peripheral blood. This chain connects TRBV7-8 to TRBJ1-6; D gene unclear. The TCR comes from a woman aged 55-70 years with acute or convalescent COVID-19. CDR3 nucleotides: TGTGCCAGCAGCTTAGAGTACCGGGGAGGTTATTCACCCCTCCACTTT. Its translation: CASSLEYRGGYSPLHF.